This entry describes one T cell receptor beta chain. This clonotype was counted a few times. It has no known antigen specificity. No much larger clonotype is one base removed from it; base qualities were not supplied. The germline V gene encodes CDR1 SQVTM and CDR2 ANQGSEA. V was cut back by 6 bases and J by 0 bases, leaving a gap of 12 bases between them. CDR3 length: 13 amino acids, cysteine to phenylalanine. The read is trimmed to its CDR3 DNA, 39 bases read in frame from base 1. The data were obtained in a study of regulatory T cells in long-lasting Graves disease (dated by TCRdb to about 2021). Regarding the research as a whole: Patients with newly diagnosed Graves' disease had been on antithyroid drugs for under 3 months. Persistent Graves' disease patients were compared with newly diagnosed Graves' disease patients by peripheral blood TCR sequencing and RNA sequencing. The study was conducted in China and was registered as a clinical trial. A total of around 35 samples underwent TCR sequencing: some 13 from persistent and roughly 20 from newly diagnosed Graves' disease patients.

Interpreted using the paper, the time point label stands for: newly diagnosed GD, antithyroid drugs for less than 3 months. For both TCR sequencing and RNA sequencing, RNA was extracted from PBMCs in TRIzol. Graves' disease was diagnosed according to American Thyroid Association guidelines. Patients were recruited from an endocrinology department in Xi'an, China. Each patient gave about 9.1 milliliters of peripheral blood, collected in an EDTA anticoagulant tube. Ficoll Paque Plus density gradient separation was used to isolate PBMCs, and no further T cell sorting was performed. An Agilent 2100 Bioanalyzer and agarose gel were used to check RNA quality, while a NanoDrop 2000 measured RNA concentration. Results the study describes overall, beyond this receptor: Sequencing and analysis were restricted to the TCR beta chain. Compared with newly diagnosed patients, patients with persistent Graves' disease had lower TCR Shannon entropy and fewer highly expanded clones, which suggests clonal expansion. Only peripheral blood was studied, because thyroid tissue, the primary lesion, was inaccessible. As a limitation, the authors acknowledged that the small sample size may reduce accuracy. Patients with persistent disease shared more public clonotypes (fewer than 3,000) than newly diagnosed patients did (966). Preferential use of TRBV28, TRBJ1-2 and TRBJ2-5 was observed in persistent disease, whereas TRBV20-1 and TRBJ2-1 were favored in newly diagnosed disease.

Library creation used multiplex PCR. This sample was sequenced with an Illumina HiSeq 4000. iRepertoire HTBI primers and Arm-PCR amplification of CDR3 regions were used to construct TCR beta libraries. Before sequencing, the PCR products went through gel purification. The paper's data handling went like this. Gene usage analysis of CDR3 amino acid clonotypes used the approximately 62 TRBV and fewer than 15 TRBJ segments found across samples. Filtered high-quality paired reads were merged into contigs using COPE and FqMerger. BLAST was used to align contigs to the IMGT TRBV, TRBD and TRBJ reference genes, and CDR3 was defined following IMGT. Clonotypes above 0.1% frequency were classified as highly expanded clones. Shannon entropy was used to measure repertoire diversity, and the Gini coefficient was used to measure V-J evenness. Clonotypes shared by more than one individual were considered public. Clones were called with MiXCR by TCRdb after fastp trimmed the public reads at Q25, and only in-frame beta chains were retained. Each CDR3 protein appears once, grouped with its most common genes and DNA. The V and J calls here are based on TCRdb, not the publication. Present in this sample are 530,000 or so distinct CDR3 sequences, about 16% of which were seen just once. The ten most abundant clones make up more than 10% of the sample.

These same records also appear under a second study, on T cells in Graves' hyperthyroidism and ophthalmopathy. As the second publication notes: Stable Graves' hyperthyroidism was defined as no progression to ophthalmopathy during 18 months of follow-up. Hyperthyroidism patients were newly diagnosed, had a disease duration of under 2 months, and were aged 18 to 65 years. Any patient with an uncontrolled infection, another autoimmune disease, pregnancy or lactation was excluded. Diagnoses were based on clinical symptoms, serum thyroxine and TRAb, thyroid ultrasound and orbital computed tomography. The first round of RT-PCR for the TCR CDR3 was performed with the HTBI primer set and the Qiagen OneStep RT-PCR kit. Most expanded thyroid clonotypes (frequency above 0.001) were also detected in blood, a finding suggesting that blood repertoires may reflect thyroid immune responses. In cross-validation, a model built on a 13 V-J signature told ophthalmopathy apart from stable hyperthyroidism with approximately 90% sensitivity and roughly 82% specificity, and in testing the same model reached 80%/75%. During validation, the model predicted progression to ophthalmopathy a median of about 5.9 months ahead of onset, with 70.59% sensitivity and under 85% specificity. To identify distinguishing TCR V-J signatures, a discovery cohort of 95 to 100 patients was used, comprising 40 to 45 with Graves' ophthalmopathy and 55 to 65 with stable Graves' hyperthyroidism. Prospective prediction of ophthalmopathy was tested in an independent validation cohort of approximately 18 hyperthyroidism patients and 15 to 17 patients who later progressed to ophthalmopathy. The 100 discovery patients were divided at random into training and test sets in a 7:3 ratio. In addition, the study compared T-cell repertoires in thyroid tissue and in blood from roughly 6 Graves' hyperthyroidism patients. Once sampling was done, hyperthyroidism patients were given methimazole at a starting dose of 30 mg daily, whereas ophthalmopathy patients were given high-dose intravenous methylprednisolone. Libraries were constructed in a second round of multiplex PCR, after which size selection and purification were performed. Paired-end sequencing of the libraries was performed with 100 bp reads on an Illumina HiSeq2000. SOAPnuke was used to process the raw data, removing reads that contained adapters or uncalled bases, had a mean Phred below 15, or lacked an exact match to the constant primer or identifier. COPE v1.2.5 was used to merge high-quality paired reads, and clonotypes were defined as unique nucleotide sequences. MiTCR v1.1 was used to align the clonotypes against IMGT TRBV, TRBD and TRBJ reference segments. The analysis was restricted to V-J combinations with a frequency above 0.0001, which together covered just over 99% of the repertoires. A TCS score was defined as the ratio of F50 (clonal expansion) to E x V (chaos), with BLOSUM62-based TCRdist applied between CDR3 peptides within each V-J. Welch's t-statistics and random forest reduced several hundred V-J features to roughly 13, which were used in a naive Bayes classifier (R e1071). No statistical method was used to fix the sample size in advance, and group allocation was not hidden from the investigators. The paper reports TCR Vbeta CDR3 sequencing of more than 120 peripheral blood samples: approximately 43 ophthalmopathy, fewer than 80 hyperthyroidism and approximately 17 progressor patients.

The V and J segments used are TRBV29-1 and TRBJ2-7; the D gene is not confidently resolved. The sample consisted of peripheral blood mononuclear cells (PBMCs), taken at new diagnosis, from a patient treated with antithyroid drugs. This clonotype originated in a man aged 18 to 29 with Graves disease. Donor details come from another sample of the same person, matched by shared clones. The DNA sequence reads TGCAGCGTGCAGGATAAGAGCTCCTACGAGCAGTACTTC. This sequence encodes CSVQDKSSYEQYF.